The 3 T cell receptor beta chains presented below share a single source sample, sequenced in a study of identical twins listed by TCRdb under 2016. Libraries were constructed by 5' RACE. Sequenced using an Illumina HiSeq 2000. TCRdb cleaned the public reads at Q25 with fastp, built clones with MiXCR and kept in-frame beta chains. Identical CDR3 protein sequences are pooled into one entry, listed with their most common genes and DNA. The sample table shows approximately 500,000 distinct CDR3 sequences, and roughly 24% are seen once. The ten top clones hold around 3% of the sample. Another study also made use of these data, one on T cells expressing NK-cell markers.

The sequencing sample was made of CD4+ T cells sorted from blood. Receptor source: a woman in her late teens or twenties in good health.

Only a few counts were recorded for this clonotype. The rearrangement uses TRBV20-1 and TRBJ2-1, with TRBD2 identical over 12 bases. This CDR3 has 15 amino acids. V was clipped by 2 bases and J by 6 bases; unmatched bases: 5. CDR1 is DFQATT and CDR2 is SNEGSKA in the germline V gene (reference sequence). The CDR3 protein is CSARSGTSGFNEQFF. CDR3 DNA: TGCAGTGCTAGATCCGGGACTAGCGGGTTCAATGAGCAGTTCTTC.

This clonotype has a single count. The chain is built from TRBV7-9 and TRBJ2-1; TRBD2 agrees at 15 bases. J lost 12 bases, V lost 6 bases, and 9 bases had no gene match. The CDR3 totals 15 residues. Germline CDR1 and CDR2: SEHNR and FQNEAQ (reference sequence). The CDR3 nucleotides are TGTGCCAGCAGTCAAGGACTAGCGGGAGGGCCAATGCAGTTCTTC. Translated: CASSQGLAGGPMQFF.

The chain links TRBV12-3 or TRBV12-4 to TRBJ2-7; 14 nucleotides line up with TRBD2. J was trimmed by 9 bases and V by 5 bases; bases with no gene match: 3. The CDR3 sequence is 13 residues long. The CDR3 DNA reads TGTGCCAGCAGTATCGGACTAGCGGGAGGGCAGTACTTC. Its translation: CASSIGLAGGQYF.